These 17 T cell receptor beta chains were sequenced from one sample in a study of T cell clonality in common variable immunodeficiency (dated by TCRdb to the mid-2010s). Results and caveats for the whole study, not just this receptor: CVID TCRbeta sequences were reported to have fewer deletions and N-nucleotide insertions and to lack highly modified clones with 13 or more V deletions.

Receptors were amplified or captured by the immunoSEQ multiplex PCR assay. The clones in this table, taken by TCRdb from immuneACCESS, are in-frame only. Not every clone is retained; where verified, under half of the shortfall comes from an unresolved V gene, and the cause of the rest is unknown. This sample includes fewer than 40,000 clones, and none of them was observed just once. The top ten clonotypes cover roughly 6.7% of the sample. The antigens of these receptors remain unknown. Material: peripheral blood mononuclear cells. These receptors originate from a human donor with common variable immunodeficiency.

This clone has a handful of counts. The CDR3 end falls 3 residues outside the read, so it is completed with the germline J gene. This rearrangement joins TRBV5-1 to TRBJ2-3, with 7 bases aligning to TRBD2. CDR1 SGHRS and CDR2 YFSETQ come from the germline V gene. The V segment lost 0 bases and the J segment 1 base; nucleotides outside the gene matches: 2. This CDR3 comprises 15 residues. The DNA read from the CDR3 is TGCGCCAGCAGCTTGGGGCTAGCGGGCACAGATACG. This encodes CASSLGLAGTDT. The full CDR3 is CASSLGLAGTDTQYF.

This clone showed up many times. The read terminates 3 residues ahead of where the CDR3 ends, so the germline J gene completes it. This chain uses TRBV9 with TRBJ2-1; no clear D. CDR3 length equals 14 residues. The V and J ends lost 5 bases and 2 bases respectively, with 11 bases between them. The V gene's germline CDR1 is SGDLS and CDR2 YYNGEE. The CDR3 loop reads CASSLVSAYNEQFF. CDR3 bases read: TGTGCCAGCAGTCTCGTCAGCGCCTACAATGAG. Full variable domain (rest looked up from reference TRBV9 and TRBJ2-1): DSGVTQTPKHLITATGQRVTLRCSPRSGDLSVYWYQQSLDQGLQFLIQYYNGEERAKGNILERFSAQQFPDLHSELNLSSLELGDSALYFCASSLVSAYNEQFFGPGTRLTVL.

To note about this clone: The CDR3 goes on 3 residues after the read ends, and that part is filled in from the germline J gene. The chain links TRBV2 to TRBJ1-5; 7 positions match TRBD1. CDR3 length: 14 residues. V was clipped by 1 base and J by 7 bases; unmatched bases: 4. Per the germline V gene, CDR1 is SNHLY and CDR2 is FYNNEI. CDR3 residues: CASSEGAGGQPQHF. Incomplete CDR3 DNA: TGTGCCAGCAGTGAAGGGGCAGGGGGGCAGCCC.

As for this clone: The read comes to an end 3 residues before the CDR3 does, leaving the germline J gene to fill in the end. The genes are TRBV5-6 and TRBJ1-2; 10 positions agree with TRBD1. V was clipped by 2 bases and J by 6 bases; unmatched bases: 7. CDR1 SGHDT and CDR2 YYEEEE come from the germline V gene. The CDR3 consists of 15 residues. Partial CDR3 DNA: TGTGCCAGCAGCTTCGGTGACAGGGGGCAGGATGGC. It codes for CASSFGDRGQDG. The whole CDR3 reads CASSFGDRGQDGYTF.

Worth noting for this clone: The read stops 3 residues short of the end of the CDR3; the missing end is completed from the germline J gene. This chain connects TRBV11-2 to TRBJ2-5; 10 nucleotides agree with TRBD2. From germline, CDR1 is SGHAT and CDR2 FQNNGV. The CDR3 spans 15 residues. Trimming cost V 6 bases and J 5 bases; bases outside gene matches: 9. CDR3 DNA (partial): TGTGCCAGCAGTAGGACTAGCGGACTTTCGGAGACC. Translating it yields CASSRTSGLSET. The complete CDR3 reads CASSRTSGLSETQYF.

This clone came up a few times. The read comes to an end 3 residues before the CDR3 does, leaving the germline J gene to fill in the end. Other DNA sequences in the sample encode the same CDR3. The V and J genes are TRBV19 and TRBJ1-4; the D gene is possibly TRBD1 (5 bases). Trimming took off 6 bases at V and 8 bases at J, with 16 bases between the two ends. CDR1 LNHDA and CDR2 SQIVND come from the germline V gene (reference sequence). This CDR3 has 14 amino acids. The CDR3 protein is CASRPRGKGEKLFF. Partial CDR3 DNA: TGTGCCAGTAGGCCCCGGGGGAAGGGGGAAAAA.

This clone has more than one count but fewer than ten. The CDR3 end is not reached by the read, which stops 3 residues before it; the germline J gene fills it in. The gene calls are TRBV7-9 and TRBJ2-7; D is perhaps TRBD1 or TRBD2 (5 bases each). Trimming stripped 4 bases from V and 0 bases from J, with 13 bases between. The germline V gene encodes CDR1 SEHNR and CDR2 FQNEAQ (reference sequence). This CDR3 has 15 amino acids. CDR3 bases read: TGTGCCAGCAGCTGGCAAGCAGGGAGCTCCTACGAG. Protein product: CASSWQAGSSYE. The CDR3 in full is CASSWQAGSSYEQYF. The variable domain in full, completed from reference TRBV7-9 and TRBJ2-7, reads DTGVSQNPRHKITKRGQNVTFRCDPISEHNRLYWYRQTLGQGPEFLTYFQNEAQLEKSRLLSDRFSAERPKGSFSTLEIQRTEQGDSAMYLCASSWQAGSSYEQYFGPGTRLTVT.

This clone was counted between two and nine times. With the read ending 3 residues before the CDR3 end, the germline J gene is used to fill in that end. V usage is TRBV6-2 or TRBV6-3 and J usage is TRBJ1-5, with D hard to call. The ends were cut back, 2 bases at V and 3 bases at J, with 8 bases in the middle. Germline CDR1 and CDR2: MNHEY and SVGEGT. The CDR3 extends over 14 amino acids. The CDR3: CASSYPGSNQPQHF. The sequenced part of the CDR3 DNA is TGTGCCAGCAGTTACCCAGGATCCAATCAGCCC.

This clone has ten or more counts. The read terminates 3 residues before the CDR3 end, so the remaining end is supplied by the germline J gene. V usage is TRBV11-3 and J usage is TRBJ1-5, with D perhaps matching TRBD1 (5 bases). The length of the CDR3 is 15 residues. V gave up 1 base and J gave up 2 bases, with 9 bases separating them. Germline V gene data show CDR1 as SGHNT and CDR2 as YENEEA. The part of the CDR3 DNA that was read is TGTGCCAGCAGCTTAGCAGGGCCAGGCAATCAGCCC. Protein: CASSLAGPGNQP. The whole CDR3 region reads CASSLAGPGNQPQHF.

As concerns this clone: From the germline J gene comes the end of the CDR3, since the read stops 3 residues before it. The J gene is TRBJ2-3, the V gene TRBV5-1, with TRBD2 matching 9 bases. This CDR3 spans 16 amino acids. The germline gives CDR1 SGHRS, CDR2 YFSETQ. J was trimmed by 4 bases and V by 1 base; bases with no gene match: 7. The CDR3 sequence is CASSLKGSGSPDTQYF. The CDR3 bases that were read are TGCGCCAGCAGCTTGAAGGGTAGCGGGAGCCCAGATACG.

This clone has a handful of counts. The read ends 3 residues early relative to the CDR3; the germline J gene fills the gap. This sequence joins TRBV7-9 and TRBJ2-5; TRBD1 might be the D (5 bases). Germline CDR1 SEHNR, CDR2 FQNEAQ (reference sequence). The CDR3 length is 15 residues. V was trimmed by 4 bases and J by 1 base, leaving 13 bases between them. The DNA read from the CDR3 is TGTGCCAGCAGCTACCTTGACAGTTCCCAAGAGACC. It specifies CASSYLDSSQET. In full, the CDR3 reads CASSYLDSSQETQYF.

At least ten counts were recorded for this clone. Coverage ceases 3 residues before the CDR3 finishes, and the germline J gene fills in the end. The V gene is TRBV7-9, the J gene TRBJ1-1; perhaps TRBD1 as D (5 bases). The ends were cut back, 0 bases at V and 2 bases at J, with 10 bases in the middle. The CDR3 sequence is 15 residues long. Germline CDR1 SEHNR, CDR2 FQNEAQ (reference sequence). Here the CDR3 reads CASSLAGGGNTEAFF. CDR3 DNA, as far as it was read: TGTGCCAGCAGCTTAGCTGGGGGGGGAAACACTGAA.

This clone has just a few counts. The observed sequence ends 3 residues before the CDR3 terminus, with the missing tail filled in from the germline J gene. This chain joins TRBV20-1 and TRBJ2-7; a possible D gene is TRBD2 (6 bases). The CDR3 loop spans 13 amino acids. The V gene's germline CDR1 is DFQATT and CDR2 SNEGSKA (reference sequence). Trimming took off 1 base at V and 3 bases at J, with 10 bases between the two ends. The sequenced part of the CDR3 DNA is TGCAGTGCTAGAGGCGGGGTCCTCTACGAG. Its translation is CSARGGVLYE. The full CDR3 reads CSARGGVLYEQYF.

Within the sample, this clone is medium-sized. The CDR3 end falls 3 residues outside the read, so it is completed with the germline J gene. The chain has TRBV29-1 and TRBJ2-7; the match to TRBD1 covers 12 bases. The CDR3 sequence is 14 residues long. J was trimmed by 5 bases and V by 5 bases; bases with no gene match: 7. Germline V gene data show CDR1 as SQVTM and CDR2 as ANQGSEA. The chain's CDR3 is CSVPGTGGGDEQYF. The part of the CDR3 DNA that was read is TGCAGCGTTCCGGGGACAGGGGGCGGCGACGAG.

To note about this clone: The CDR3 goes on 3 residues after the read ends, and that part is filled in from the germline J gene. The chain employs TRBV7-6 and TRBJ2-7, with 7 bases identical to TRBD1. Looked up from germline, CDR1 is SGHVS and CDR2 is FNYEAQ. The CDR3 sequence is 12 residues long. After removal of 4 bases from V and 5 bases from J, the junction contained 2 bases not matched to a gene. The chain's CDR3 is CASSSTGNEQYF. The part of the CDR3 DNA that was read is TGTGCCAGCAGCTCGACAGGGAACGAG.

About this clone itself: The sequenced fragment ends 3 residues before the CDR3 boundary, so the rest is inferred from the germline J gene. This sequence joins TRBV6-2 or TRBV6-3 and TRBJ2-2, with 8 positions matching TRBD1. Germline trimming cut 6 bases from V and 4 bases from J; bases unmatched to any gene: 13. The CDR3 extends over 17 amino acids. Germline lookup yields CDR1 MNHEY and CDR2 SVGEGT. CDR3 region: CASSPQTGAMGTGELFF. CDR3 bases read: TGTGCCAGCAGCCCTCAGACAGGGGCGATGGGCACCGGGGAG.

This clone was counted ten times or more. The read terminates 3 residues ahead of where the CDR3 ends, so the germline J gene completes it. V gene TRBV6-2 or TRBV6-3 combines with J gene TRBJ2-5, with TRBD2 matching 11 bases. In germline, CDR1 is MNHEY, CDR2 SVGEGT. CDR3 length: 13 amino acids. Trimming took 6 bases from V and 5 from J; bases not matched to a gene: 2. CDR3 DNA, as far as it was read: TGTGCCAGCAGGGGACTAGCGGTGGAGACC. Its translation is CASRGLAVET. The CDR3 as a whole reads CASRGLAVETQYF.